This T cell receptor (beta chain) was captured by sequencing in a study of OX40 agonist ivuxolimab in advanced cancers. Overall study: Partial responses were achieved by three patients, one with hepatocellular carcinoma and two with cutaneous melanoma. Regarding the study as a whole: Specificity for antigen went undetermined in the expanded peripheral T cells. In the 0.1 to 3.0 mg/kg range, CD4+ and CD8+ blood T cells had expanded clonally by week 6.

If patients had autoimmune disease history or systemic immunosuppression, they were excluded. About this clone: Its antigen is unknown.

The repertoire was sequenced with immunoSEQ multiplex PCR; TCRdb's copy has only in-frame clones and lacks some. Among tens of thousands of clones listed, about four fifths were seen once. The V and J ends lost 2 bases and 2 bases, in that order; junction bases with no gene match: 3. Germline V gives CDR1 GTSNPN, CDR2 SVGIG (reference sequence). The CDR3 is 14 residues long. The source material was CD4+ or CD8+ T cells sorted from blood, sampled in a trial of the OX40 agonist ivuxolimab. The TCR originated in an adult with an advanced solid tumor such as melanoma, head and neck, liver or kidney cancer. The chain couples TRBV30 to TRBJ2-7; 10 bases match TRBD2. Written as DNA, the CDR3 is TGTGCCTGGAGTACACTAGCGGGGACCTACGAGCAGTACTTC. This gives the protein CAWSTLAGTYEQYF.